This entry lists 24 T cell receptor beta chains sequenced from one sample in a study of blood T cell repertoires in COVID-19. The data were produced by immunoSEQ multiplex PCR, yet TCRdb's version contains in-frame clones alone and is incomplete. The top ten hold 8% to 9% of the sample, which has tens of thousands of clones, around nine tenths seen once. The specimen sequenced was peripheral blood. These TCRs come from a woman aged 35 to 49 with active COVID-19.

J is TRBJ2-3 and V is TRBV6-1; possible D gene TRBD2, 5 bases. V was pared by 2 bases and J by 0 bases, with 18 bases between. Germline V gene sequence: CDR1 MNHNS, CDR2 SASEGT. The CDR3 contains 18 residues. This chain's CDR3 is CASSETPRGGTSTDTQYF. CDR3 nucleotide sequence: TGTGCCAGCAGTGAAACCCCTCGGGGTGGAACTAGCACAGATACGCAGTATTTT.

The CDR3: CASSYSAVTEAFF. CDR3 in DNA: TGTGCCAGCAGTTACTCGGCAGTCACTGAAGCTTTCTTT. The V call is TRBV6-5, the J call TRBJ1-1, with D uncertain. V was clipped by 0 bases and J by 4 bases, with 6 bases between them. CDR3 length: 13 residues. Germline values: CDR1 MNHEY, CDR2 SVGAGI.

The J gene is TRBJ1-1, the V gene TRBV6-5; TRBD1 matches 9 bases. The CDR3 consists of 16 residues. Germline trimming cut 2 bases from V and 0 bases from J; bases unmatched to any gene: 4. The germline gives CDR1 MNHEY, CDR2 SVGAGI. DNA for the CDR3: TGTGCCAGCAGTTACGGGGACAGGGCGGTGAACACTGAAGCTTTCTTT. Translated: CASSYGDRAVNTEAFF.

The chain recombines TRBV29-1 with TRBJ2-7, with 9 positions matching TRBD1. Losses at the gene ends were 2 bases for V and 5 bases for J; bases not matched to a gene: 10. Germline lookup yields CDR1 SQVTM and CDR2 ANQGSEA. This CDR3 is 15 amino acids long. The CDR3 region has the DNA TGCAGCGTTGAAAGGGCGGGACAGGGAGGGAACGAGCAGTACTTC. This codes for CSVERAGQGGNEQYF.

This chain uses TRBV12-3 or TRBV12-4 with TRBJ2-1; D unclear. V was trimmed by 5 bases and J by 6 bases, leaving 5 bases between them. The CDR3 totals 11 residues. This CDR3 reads CASSPFNEQFF. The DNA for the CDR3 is TGTGCCAGCAGTCCGTTCAATGAGCAGTTCTTC.

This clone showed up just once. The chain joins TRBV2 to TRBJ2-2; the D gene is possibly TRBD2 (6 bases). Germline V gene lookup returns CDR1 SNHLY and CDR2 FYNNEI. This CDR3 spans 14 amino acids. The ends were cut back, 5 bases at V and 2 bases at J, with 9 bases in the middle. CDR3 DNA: TGTGCCAGCAGTTCGGGACTCAACACCGGGGAGCTGTTTTTT. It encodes CASSSGLNTGELFF. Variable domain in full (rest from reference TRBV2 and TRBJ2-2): EPEVTQTPSHQVTQMGQEVILRCVPISNHLYFYWYRQILGQKVEFLVSFYNNEISEKSEIFDDQFSVERPDGSNFTLKIRSTKLEDSAMYFCASSSGLNTGELFFGEGSRLTVL.

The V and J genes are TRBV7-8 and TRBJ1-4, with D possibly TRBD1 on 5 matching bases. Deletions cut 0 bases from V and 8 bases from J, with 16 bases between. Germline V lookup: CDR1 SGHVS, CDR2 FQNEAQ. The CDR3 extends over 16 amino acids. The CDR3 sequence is CASSLAKGLRGEKLFF. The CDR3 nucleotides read TGTGCCAGCAGCTTAGCGAAAGGGCTTCGGGGGGAAAAACTGTTTTTT.

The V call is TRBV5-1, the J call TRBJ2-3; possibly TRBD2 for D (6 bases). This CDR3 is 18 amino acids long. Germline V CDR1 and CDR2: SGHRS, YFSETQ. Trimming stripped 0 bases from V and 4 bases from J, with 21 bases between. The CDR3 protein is CASSLVTAYAGKADTQYF. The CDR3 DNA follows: TGCGCCAGCAGCTTGGTTACCGCCTATGCGGGGAAGGCAGATACGCAGTATTTT. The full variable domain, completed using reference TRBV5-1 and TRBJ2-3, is KAGVTQTPRYLIKTRGQQVTLSCSPISGHRSVSWYQQTPGQGLQFLFEYFSETQRNKGNFPGRFSGRQFSNSRSEMNVSTLELGDSALYLCASSLVTAYAGKADTQYFGPGTRLTVL.

CDR3 nucleotides: TGTGCCAGCAGCCAAGACCACAGGGTGATCCAAGAGACCCAGTACTTC. Residues: CASSQDHRVIQETQYF. This chain uses TRBV4-2 with TRBJ2-5; TRBD1 is a possible D gene (6 bases). Looked up from germline, CDR1 is LGHNA and CDR2 is YNFKEQ. V was clipped by 0 bases and J by 1 base, with 12 bases between them. The CDR3 totals 16 residues.

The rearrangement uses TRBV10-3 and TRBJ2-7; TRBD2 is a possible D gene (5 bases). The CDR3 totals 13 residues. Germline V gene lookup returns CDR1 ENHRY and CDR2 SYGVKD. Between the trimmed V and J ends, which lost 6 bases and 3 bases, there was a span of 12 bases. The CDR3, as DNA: TGTGCCATCAGCCCAGACCGGGACTACGAGCAGTACTTC. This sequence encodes CAISPDRDYEQYF.

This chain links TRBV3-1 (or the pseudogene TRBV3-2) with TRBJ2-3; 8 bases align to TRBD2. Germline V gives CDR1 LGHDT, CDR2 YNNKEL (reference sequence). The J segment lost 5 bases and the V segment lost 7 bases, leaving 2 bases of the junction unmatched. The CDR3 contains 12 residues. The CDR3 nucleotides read TGTGCCAGCATCGGGGGGGGAGATACGCAGTATTTT. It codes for CASIGGGDTQYF.

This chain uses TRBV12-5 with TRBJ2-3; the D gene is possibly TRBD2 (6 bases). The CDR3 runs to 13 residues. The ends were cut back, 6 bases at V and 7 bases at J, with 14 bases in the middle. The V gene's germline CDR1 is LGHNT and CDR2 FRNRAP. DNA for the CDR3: TGTGCTAGTGGGAGCGGGTTCGGGAATACGCAGTATTTT. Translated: CASGSGFGNTQYF.

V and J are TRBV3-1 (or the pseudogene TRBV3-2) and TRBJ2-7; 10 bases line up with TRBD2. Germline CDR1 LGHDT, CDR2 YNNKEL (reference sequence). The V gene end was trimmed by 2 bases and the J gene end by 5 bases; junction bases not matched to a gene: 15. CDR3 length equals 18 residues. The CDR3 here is CASSQSTSRAGGNDEQYF. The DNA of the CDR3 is TGTGCCAGCAGCCAATCGACCTCCAGAGCGGGGGGGAATGACGAGCAGTACTTC.

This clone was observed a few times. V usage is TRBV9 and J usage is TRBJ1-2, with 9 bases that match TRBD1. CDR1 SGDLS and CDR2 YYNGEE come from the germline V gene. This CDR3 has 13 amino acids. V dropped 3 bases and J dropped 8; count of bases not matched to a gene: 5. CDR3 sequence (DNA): TGTGCCAGCAGCGCCGGGACAGGGCGAGGCTACACCTTC. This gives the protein CASSAGTGRGYTF.

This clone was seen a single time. Written as DNA, the CDR3 is TGTGCCAGCAGCTTAGCCCAGGGATACGAGCAGTACTTC. It yields the protein CASSLAQGYEQYF. The chain uses TRBV7-9 and TRBJ2-7; D perhaps matches TRBD1 (5 bases). The V end was cut by 0 bases, the J end by 4 bases, with 7 bases between. This CDR3 has 13 amino acids. CDR1 and CDR2 from the germline V gene are SEHNR and FQNEAQ (reference sequence).

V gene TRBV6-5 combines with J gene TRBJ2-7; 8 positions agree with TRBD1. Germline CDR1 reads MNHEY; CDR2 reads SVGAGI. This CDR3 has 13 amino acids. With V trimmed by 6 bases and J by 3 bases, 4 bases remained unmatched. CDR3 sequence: CASSLGQGYEQYF. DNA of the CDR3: TGTGCCAGCAGCCTTGGACAGGGCTACGAGCAGTACTTC.

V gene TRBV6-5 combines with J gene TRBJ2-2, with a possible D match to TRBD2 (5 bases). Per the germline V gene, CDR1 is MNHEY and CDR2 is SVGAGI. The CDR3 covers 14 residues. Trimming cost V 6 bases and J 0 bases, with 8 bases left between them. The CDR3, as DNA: TGTGCCAGCAGCCTGAGGGCGAACACCGGGGAGCTGTTTTTT. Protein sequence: CASSLRANTGELFF.

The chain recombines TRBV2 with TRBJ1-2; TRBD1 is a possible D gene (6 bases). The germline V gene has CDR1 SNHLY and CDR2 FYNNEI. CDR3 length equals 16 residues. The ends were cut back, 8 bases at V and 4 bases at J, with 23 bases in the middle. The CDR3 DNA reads TGTGCCAGCGAGTGGGAACTCACTACAGGGCCCTATGGCTACACCTTC. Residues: CASEWELTTGPYGYTF.

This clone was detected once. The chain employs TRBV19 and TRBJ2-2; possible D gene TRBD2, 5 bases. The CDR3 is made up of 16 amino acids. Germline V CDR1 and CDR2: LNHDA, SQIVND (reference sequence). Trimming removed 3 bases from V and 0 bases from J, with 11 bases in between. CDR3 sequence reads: CASSMLGSANTGELFF. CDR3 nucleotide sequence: TGTGCCAGTAGTATGCTAGGGAGCGCGAACACCGGGGAGCTGTTTTTT.

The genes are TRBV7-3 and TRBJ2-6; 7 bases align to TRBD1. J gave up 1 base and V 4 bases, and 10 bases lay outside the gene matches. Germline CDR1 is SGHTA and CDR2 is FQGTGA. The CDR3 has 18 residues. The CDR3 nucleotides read TGTGCCAGCAGCTCTTACGGGACAGCCCTTTCTGGGGCCAACGTCCTGACTTTC. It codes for CASSSYGTALSGANVLTF.

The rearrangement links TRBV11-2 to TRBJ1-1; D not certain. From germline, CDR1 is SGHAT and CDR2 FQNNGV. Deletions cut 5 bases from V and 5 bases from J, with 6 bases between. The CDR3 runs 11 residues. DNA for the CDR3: TGTGCCAGCAGCCCCCGGACTGAAGCTTTCTTT. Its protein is CASSPRTEAFF.

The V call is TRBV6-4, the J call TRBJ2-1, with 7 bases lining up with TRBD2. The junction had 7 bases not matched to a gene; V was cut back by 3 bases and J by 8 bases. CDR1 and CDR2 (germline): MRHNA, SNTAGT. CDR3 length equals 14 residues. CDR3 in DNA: TGTGCCAGCAGTGATGAAGCGGGGTCCGATGAGCAGTTCTTC. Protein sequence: CASSDEAGSDEQFF.

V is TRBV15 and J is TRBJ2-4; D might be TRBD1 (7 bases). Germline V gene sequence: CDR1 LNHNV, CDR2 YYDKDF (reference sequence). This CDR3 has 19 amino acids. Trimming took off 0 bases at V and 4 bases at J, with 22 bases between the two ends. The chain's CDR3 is CATSREPGGGQVVKNIQYF. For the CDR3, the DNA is TGTGCCACCAGCAGAGAACCCGGGGGTGGACAGGTCGTTAAAAACATTCAGTACTTC.

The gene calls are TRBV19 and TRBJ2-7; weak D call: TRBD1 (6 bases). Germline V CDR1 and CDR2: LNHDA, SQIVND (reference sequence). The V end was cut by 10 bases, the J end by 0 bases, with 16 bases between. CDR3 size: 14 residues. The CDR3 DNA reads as TGTGCCACCGCGGTCTCGGACAGCTCCTACGAGCAGTACTTC. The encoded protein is CATAVSDSSYEQYF.